Detailed here is one T cell receptor (beta chain). This sample stems from a study of shared clonotypes between healthy human individuals. All of the donors resided in Nashville, Tennessee, and each was a Caucasian adult. Per the germline V gene, CDR1 is SQVTM and CDR2 is ANQGSEA. V lost 1 base, J lost 0 bases, and 7 bases lay in between. The CDR3 totals 14 residues. Measured with immunoSEQ multiplex PCR; TCRdb has only the in-frame clones, and not every one. The sample holds hundreds of thousands of clones, roughly 80% seen once. The sequencing input was memory CD4+ T cells sorted from blood. Subset specified: CD45RA-negative fraction. The rearrangement links TRBV29-1 to TRBJ2-1, with a possible D match to TRBD2 (5 bases). This TCR was recovered from a man aged 25-45 years in good health. The CDR3 region is CSVEGRVSYNEQFF. CDR3 nucleotide sequence: TGCAGCGTTGAAGGGCGGGTCTCCTACAATGAGCAGTTCTTC.